This is a list of T cell receptor beta chains from one sample in a study of CD8 T cells in ankylosing spondylitis. Each CDR3 protein gets one entry after TCRdb re-called the 5' RACE reads with MiXCR. The repertoire consists of some 250,000 distinct CDR3 sequences, with roughly a quarter occurring once and the leading ten covering around 0.58%. The sample comprised blood, either unsorted or a sorted T cell fraction (not recorded which). Receptor source: a male donor with ankylosing spondylitis or in good health (not recorded which). Each CDR3 is given without its conserved first and last residue. The order of the fields is CDR3 protein, V gene, J gene.

CDR3: SARVGGSNTEAF; V: TRBV20-1; J: TRBJ1-1
CDR3: ASSLLPNNEQF; V: TRBV7-9; J: TRBJ2-1
CDR3: ASSEGGNEQY; V: TRBV2; J: TRBJ2-7
CDR3: ASSLGDSPNQPQH; V: TRBV12-3/TRBV12-4; J: TRBJ1-5
CDR3: ATLMGVQDTQY; V: TRBV10-3; J: TRBJ2-3
CDR3: SVEVGY; V: TRBV29-1; J: TRBJ2-5
CDR3: ASSQGAAKNIQY; V: TRBV18; J: TRBJ2-4
CDR3: SVLDGKETQY; V: TRBV29-1; J: TRBJ2-5
CDR3: SARVLELAGKYTDTQY; V: TRBV20-1; J: TRBJ2-3
CDR3: ASSPYFGSRNEQF; V: TRBV7-9; J: TRBJ2-1
CDR3: SVPTRGDSLGDEQY; V: TRBV20-1; J: TRBJ2-7
CDR3: SANEQF; V: TRBV20-1; J: TRBJ2-1
CDR3: ASSLETYRGPRAEAF; V: TRBV11-2; J: TRBJ1-1
CDR3: ASSRLAVYNEQF; V: TRBV7-2; J: TRBJ2-1
CDR3: SATLQGVGETQY; V: TRBV20-1; J: TRBJ2-5
CDR3: ASMRTRDSNQPQH; V: TRBV2; J: TRBJ1-5
CDR3: ASSPRDSLGAEAF; V: TRBV27; J: TRBJ1-1
CDR3: ASSVVGGPFSGANVLT; V: TRBV2; J: TRBJ2-6
CDR3: ASSPHGSYEQY; V: TRBV3-1; J: TRBJ2-7
CDR3: ASSYSVPDYGYT; V: TRBV6-5; J: TRBJ1-2
CDR3: AIRGTGETQY; V: TRBV10-3; J: TRBJ2-5
CDR3: ASSYGRSSYGYT; V: TRBV6-5; J: TRBJ1-2
CDR3: SGEPGSEDTQY; V: TRBV29-1; J: TRBJ2-3
CDR3: SVETGKGTQY; V: TRBV29-1; J: TRBJ2-3
CDR3: SARRQNTEAF; V: TRBV20-1; J: TRBJ1-1
CDR3: ASSEPGANVLT; V: TRBV25-1; J: TRBJ2-6
CDR3: ASSQDLAGGVQDTQY; V: TRBV4-1; J: TRBJ2-3
CDR3: ATSGANYGYT; V: TRBV15; J: TRBJ1-2
CDR3: ASTNLGVPEAF; V: TRBV6-1; J: TRBJ1-1
CDR3: SAPGTGGLGGYT; V: TRBV20-1; J: TRBJ1-2
CDR3: ATKGALNTEAF; V: TRBV7-2; J: TRBJ1-1
CDR3: ASSPITGGTDTQY; V: TRBV12-3/TRBV12-4; J: TRBJ2-3
CDR3: SGEEGSRSF; V: TRBV29-1; J: TRBJ1-1
CDR3: ASSLLAGGHNEQF; V: TRBV7-3; J: TRBJ2-1
CDR3: SGATASNTEAF; V: TRBV29-1; J: TRBJ1-1
CDR3: SATTGTAGNTIY; V: TRBV20-1; J: TRBJ1-3
CDR3: ASSETGYEQY; V: TRBV2; J: TRBJ2-7
CDR3: ASMPLAGGTDTQY; V: TRBV5-1; J: TRBJ2-3
CDR3: ASSYSGRVETQY; V: TRBV7-8; J: TRBJ2-5
CDR3: ASSTTSAEETQY; V: TRBV12-3/TRBV12-4; J: TRBJ2-5
CDR3: ASSLDWRGLDTDTQY; V: TRBV11-2; J: TRBJ2-3
CDR3: SAMTGETQY; V: TRBV20-1; J: TRBJ2-5
CDR3: ASSLGRSLSGGYT; V: TRBV12-3/TRBV12-4; J: TRBJ1-2
CDR3: ASSLDRASYNEQF; V: TRBV2; J: TRBJ2-1
CDR3: SAQRGGYNEQY; V: TRBV20-1; J: TRBJ2-7
CDR3: SAPTPSGGYT; V: TRBV20-1; J: TRBJ1-2
CDR3: ASSRTGTGDEKLF; V: TRBV6-1; J: TRBJ1-4
CDR3: MAADTGELF; V: TRBV20-1; J: TRBJ2-2
CDR3: ASSSPGQGTSYEQY; V: TRBV7-8; J: TRBJ2-7
CDR3: ASSFGTRGFNNEQF; V: TRBV27; J: TRBJ2-1
CDR3: SASNAWGGRAEAF; V: TRBV20-1; J: TRBJ1-1
CDR3: SGHRSKNTEAF; V: TRBV29-1; J: TRBJ1-1
CDR3: AISGGADTQY; V: TRBV10-3; J: TRBJ2-3
CDR3: ASSYGDTLSDTQY; V: TRBV6-5; J: TRBJ2-3
CDR3: ASSFSVQIYGYT; V: TRBV12-3/TRBV12-4; J: TRBJ1-2
CDR3: SGLAGPTDTQY; V: TRBV29-1; J: TRBJ2-3
CDR3: ASSPTRGLTEAF; V: TRBV27; J: TRBJ1-1
CDR3: SARGPQGGTQY; V: TRBV20-1; J: TRBJ2-5
CDR3: ASSQEAAGYGYT; V: TRBV6-4; J: TRBJ1-2
CDR3: SARMGIEAF; V: TRBV20-1; J: TRBJ1-1